Below, 18 T cell receptor beta chains from the same sample are listed, as sequenced in a study of technical replicates of blood from a handful of donors. Measured with immunoSEQ multiplex PCR; TCRdb has only the in-frame clones, and not every one. The sample carries around 83,000 clones, around nine tenths recorded once. Sequences were obtained from T cells isolated from PBMCs. The receptor set was obtained from a human donor in good health.

This chain connects TRBV2 to TRBJ2-7; 14 bases map to TRBD2. The trim removed 10 bases at V and 7 bases at J, leaving 6 bases unmatched. Germline V CDR1 and CDR2: SNHLY, FYNNEI. The CDR3 contains 13 residues. In DNA form, the CDR3 reads TGTGCCACCCGCGGGACTAGCGGGGGTGAGCAGTACTTC. Translation: CATRGTSGGEQYF.

The V call is TRBV6-5, the J call TRBJ1-4; 8 positions match TRBD1. Trimming took 5 bases from V and 7 from J; bases not matched to a gene: 9. CDR3 length: 15 residues. The germline gives CDR1 MNHEY, CDR2 SVGAGI. CDR3 coding DNA: TGTGCCAGCAGTACGGGGGACAGGTTCGGTGAAAAACTGTTTTTT. This codes for CASSTGDRFGEKLFF.

This clone came up a few times. The CDR3 region is CASSIGQGVDEQYF. The CDR3 DNA follows: TGTGCCAGTAGTATTGGGCAGGGGGTGGACGAGCAGTACTTC. This sequence joins TRBV19 and TRBJ2-7; 7 bases are shared with TRBD1. This CDR3 is 14 amino acids long. Trimming took 3 bases from V and 5 from J; bases not matched to a gene: 7. Per the germline V gene, CDR1 is LNHDA and CDR2 is SQIVND (reference sequence).

V gene TRBV7-2 combines with J gene TRBJ2-7; TRBD2 agrees at 8 bases. The CDR3 runs 16 residues. With 2 bases clipped from V and 2 bases from J, the junction kept 8 bases outside the gene matches. In germline, CDR1 is SGHTA, CDR2 FQGNSA. The CDR3 DNA reads as TGTGCCAGCAGCTTATTCTCAGCGGGGGAGCCCTACGAGCAGTACTTC. Translation: CASSLFSAGEPYEQYF.

V is TRBV15 and J is TRBJ1-5, with TRBD1 matching 9 bases. The germline V gene has CDR1 LNHNV and CDR2 YYDKDF (reference sequence). Trimming at V came to 3 bases and at J to 9 bases, leaving 12 bases not matched to a gene. This CDR3 contains 16 residues. The CDR3 reads CATSSRVAGQGLPQHF. DNA of the CDR3: TGTGCCACCAGCAGTAGAGTGGCGGGACAGGGTTTGCCCCAGCATTTT.

This sequence joins TRBV6-6 and TRBJ1-4; 7 nucleotides line up with TRBD1. CDR1 and CDR2 (germline): MNHNY, SVGAGI (reference sequence). The CDR3 length is 13 residues. The trim removed 7 bases at V and 8 bases at J, leaving 7 bases unmatched. The CDR3 here is CASTDRVYEKLFF. For the CDR3, the DNA is TGTGCCAGCACTGACAGGGTATACGAAAAACTGTTTTTT.

The chain recombines TRBV28 with TRBJ1-2, with 7 nucleotides matching TRBD1. Germline CDR1 is MDHEN and CDR2 is SYDVKM. Trimming cost V 5 bases and J 4 bases; bases outside gene matches: 7. This CDR3 has 14 amino acids. CDR3 in DNA: TGTGCCAGCAGTATCACAGGGGTTAGCTATGGCTACACCTTC. Protein product: CASSITGVSYGYTF.

This rearrangement joins TRBV29-1 to TRBJ2-5, with TRBD2 matching over 13 bases. The CDR3 contains 17 residues. V shed 3 bases and J 2 bases; nucleotides not matched to a gene: 9. The germline CDR1 and CDR2 sequences are SQVTM and ANQGSEA. CDR3 nucleotides: TGCAGCGTTGACGGACTAGCGGGAGAGTCGGGGCAAGAGACCCAGTACTTC. Translation gives CSVDGLAGESGQETQYF.

This chain joins TRBV19 and TRBJ1-5; a possible D gene is TRBD1 (6 bases). The germline V and J ends were trimmed by 1 base and 0 bases, with 7 bases remaining between them. The length of the CDR3 is 15 residues. Germline CDR1 and CDR2: LNHDA and SQIVND (reference sequence). Here the CDR3 reads CASSIGTASNQPQHF. DNA for the CDR3: TGTGCCAGTAGTATAGGGACAGCTAGCAATCAGCCCCAGCATTTT. Complete variable domain (other parts from reference TRBV19 and TRBJ1-5): DGGITQSPKYLFRKEGQNVTLSCEQNLNHDAMYWYRQDPGQGLRLIYYSQIVNDFQKGDIAEGYSVSREKKESFPLTVTSAQKNPTAFYLCASSIGTASNQPQHFGDGTRLSIL.

This rearrangement joins TRBV7-6 to TRBJ2-3, with TRBD1 identical over 9 bases. J gave up 6 bases and V 5 bases, and 9 bases lay outside the gene matches. CDR3 length: 15 residues. The V gene's germline CDR1 is SGHVS and CDR2 FNYEAQ. The CDR3 DNA reads as TGTGCCAGCAGCCAGGGACAGGGAATGGGGGATACGCAGTATTTT. It yields the protein CASSQGQGMGDTQYF.

This chain connects TRBV5-1 to TRBJ1-1, with unresolved D. The CDR3 totals 13 residues. The V gene's germline CDR1 is SGHRS and CDR2 YFSETQ. The V and J ends lost 2 bases and 6 bases respectively, with 11 bases between them. CDR3 region: CASSLGGPAEAFF. The CDR3 coding sequence is TGCGCCAGCAGCTTAGGAGGGCCGGCTGAAGCTTTCTTT.

This clone has only one observation. The genes are TRBV18 and TRBJ2-3; D gene uncertain. Germline CDR1 KGHSH, CDR2 LQKENI. This CDR3 has 16 amino acids. The ends were cut back, 3 bases at V and 0 bases at J, with 13 bases in the middle. In DNA form, the CDR3 reads TGTGCCAGCTCACCGCGTCCGGCGGCGAGCACAGATACGCAGTATTTT. Translating gives CASSPRPAASTDTQYF.

The chain carries TRBV7-9 and TRBJ2-1; weak D call: TRBD1 (5 bases). V gave up 7 bases and J gave up 8 bases, with 15 bases separating them. The CDR3 extends over 13 amino acids. Germline V gene sequence: CDR1 SEHNR, CDR2 FQNEAQ (reference sequence). CDR3: CASITTLGDEQFF. The CDR3 bases are TGTGCCAGCATCACGACCCTAGGGGATGAGCAGTTCTTC.

The rearrangement joins TRBV9 to TRBJ1-1, with TRBD1 as a possible D gene (6 bases). The CDR3 length is 18 residues. Per the germline V gene, CDR1 is SGDLS and CDR2 is YYNGEE. Between the trimmed V and J ends, which lost 4 bases and 0 bases, there was a span of 22 bases. The CDR3 DNA follows: TGTGCCAGCAGCCCCGGCCTTCAGGGTAGGGGGATGAACACTGAAGCTTTCTTT. Amino acids: CASSPGLQGRGMNTEAFF.

The V gene is TRBV6-6, the J gene TRBJ2-1; 9 nucleotides agree with TRBD2. CDR1 MNHNY and CDR2 SVGAGI come from the germline V gene (reference sequence). This CDR3 contains 16 residues. The V segment lost 6 bases and the J segment 4 bases; nucleotides outside the gene matches: 10. CDR3 in amino acids: CASSSTRTSEYNEQFF. The CDR3 coding sequence is TGTGCCAGCAGCAGTACTAGGACTAGCGAGTACAATGAGCAGTTCTTC.

A single count supports this clone. The chain recombines TRBV30 with TRBJ1-6; D ambiguous. V was clipped by 3 bases and J by 0 bases, with 18 bases between them. Germline V gives CDR1 GTSNPN, CDR2 SVGIG (reference sequence). The CDR3 loop spans 18 amino acids. The CDR3 DNA reads as TGTGCCTGGAGCGTACGGAGGCTGCTCAGCTCCTATAATTCACCCCTCCACTTT. As protein: CAWSVRRLLSSYNSPLHF.

The rearrangement joins TRBV4-1 to TRBJ1-4, with a possible D match to TRBD1 (5 bases). Per germline, CDR1 MGHRA and CDR2 YSYEKL. The CDR3 length is 15 residues. Trimming stripped 1 base from V and 7 bases from J, with 13 bases between. This chain's CDR3 is CASSQVQAHGEKLFF. The CDR3 region has the DNA TGCGCCAGCAGCCAAGTACAGGCTCATGGTGAAAAACTGTTTTTT.

CDR3 amino acids: CAWSVWGPAKNIQYF. DNA of the CDR3: TGTGCCTGGAGTGTGTGGGGCCCAGCCAAAAACATTCAGTACTTC. V gene TRBV30 combines with J gene TRBJ2-4; tentative D call: TRBD1 (5 bases). This CDR3 comprises 15 residues. With 0 bases removed from V and 0 bases from J, the gap between germline ends came to 9 bases. Germline assignment: CDR1 GTSNPN and CDR2 SVGIG (reference sequence).